This T cell receptor (beta chain) stems from a study of cytomegalovirus exposure and HLA in healthy donors (dated by TCRdb to about 2017). Concerning the study at large: An earlier analysis of 587 of the donors reported about 260 Gb of sequence data and 117 million unique TCR beta sequences obtained from around 170 million T cells. Roughly 300 gigabases of sequencing data and 91 million or so unique TCR sequences made up an early release that covered 500 to 700 HLA-typed donors. Of the approximately 400 genotyped donors, roughly 76% were placed in the genetic ancestry cluster associated with self-reported Caucasian donors. The study aimed to test whether signatures of past pathogen exposure could be identified by cataloging public T cell receptors. The T cell repertoires of some 700 subjects were profiled by immunosequencing and related to cytomegalovirus serostatus. Besides the first cohort of 500 to 700 subjects, a separate validation cohort made up of 120 different subjects was used. The study combined high-throughput TCR immunosequencing, statistical association of individual TCRs with disease status, and machine learning to predict cytomegalovirus infection status. In a later analysis, previously published TCR beta repertoires from more than 500 donors were re-analyzed and high-resolution HLA genotyping was added so that TCR occurrence patterns could be studied. Rather than drawing on any new phenotypic data, the later analysis identified candidate immune exposures from TCR beta sequences and the way those sequences occurred across donors. An earlier analysis of 587 of the donors used high-throughput TCR beta sequencing to judge whether each TCR beta V gene segment behaved as functional or pseudogenic. Alongside the repertoire data, information on donor age, sex, ethnicity and CMV serostatus was compiled. Genome-wide SNP genotypes for about 55% of the roughly 670 donors were used in a later genetic analysis, which treated that subset as a discovery cohort. Every discovery cohort repertoire had been produced on one sequencing platform. HLA typing included class I and class II loci at four-digit resolution. Typing coverage varied by locus: roughly 620-640 donors for A, B, C, DRB1 and DQB1; approximately 500 for DQA1; about 590 for DPA1; under 490 for DPB1. Because of strong linkage in the cohort, five DR-DQ haplotypes were treated as single units for association and clustering. Across some 400 genotyped donors of the cohort, an average of about 240,000 unique TCR beta nucleotide sequences per donor were sequenced, and 15% to 20% of those sequences were non-productive. What the research found in general, with its limitations: In a later analysis, some 18,000 TCR beta sequences were associated with specific HLA alleles at a false discovery rate of 0.05. When HLA alleles, especially DR and DQ, strongly co-occurred, attributing TCR associations to individual alleles was difficult. In a later genetic analysis, fewer N-insertions in productive TCRs were reported among donors in an Asian-associated ancestry cluster than the roughly 700-donor mean. In the study, 150 to 200 TCR beta chains were listed as associated with cytomegalovirus. Linkage disequilibrium might explain the correlated functional status among segregating V segments, but an unknown experimental factor could not be excluded. A later analysis found that most CMV-associated TCR beta chains appeared HLA-restricted, with HLA associations seemingly driven largely by CMV exposure. Compared with equally common non-associated chains, HLA-associated TCR beta chains in a later analysis were more clonally expanded and had lower generation probabilities. In a later analysis, TCR association rates were found to vary across HLA loci, with the most associated TCRs seen for DRB1 alleles and the fewest for HLA-C alleles. Only TCR beta chains were sequenced in this cohort, and the absence of alpha or paired-chain data limited detectable features. The sequencing pipeline was judged likely to have produced a cluster of highly shared sequence variants as a technical artifact. In vitro tests confirmed that a few of the cytomegalovirus-associated TCR beta chains recognize cytomegalovirus antigens. Most TCR sequences were seen in very few donors, while some public TCRs were found in many individuals. The classifier was reported to diagnose cytomegalovirus status with high specificity and sensitivity in both the original cohort and the validation cohort. The only immune exposure information available for the cohort was CMV serostatus. A further reported finding was that TCR beta sequences accurately predicted the HLA-A and HLA-B alleles for most subjects in the first cohort. A later analysis reported that several top co-occurrence clusters appeared linked to parvovirus B19, influenza, CMV and Epstein-Barr virus. Because HLA typing was missing for some donors at each locus, association tests included only the typed subset. In an earlier analysis of 450 to 750 of the donors, most TCR beta V segments appeared in productive rearrangements about 90% or about 30% of the time, broadly matching IMGT annotations. The authors suggested that the approach could potentially be generalized to other disease states and immunological phenotypes. Because the 87-base-pair reads could not distinguish some IMGT-functional V segments, including TRBV6-2 and TRBV6-3, those segments were excluded. Sequencing depth was assumed to be roughly uniform across donors in the presence/absence analyses, though that assumption may not hold. The earlier analysis of almost 600 of the donors excluded about 16 rarely observed V segments, including chromosome 9 orphons, because counts were too low. V-gene and J-gene trimming of TCR beta chains was associated with a missense DCLRE1C variant in a later genetic analysis, and the association was replicated in an independent cohort.

The cohort consisted of 600 to 750 healthy bone marrow donors. All cohort members were sampled while nominally healthy, although unrecorded immune exposures were likely present. The donor was CMV seropositive and was included in the group of almost 300 seropositive cohort members. A peripheral blood sample was collected from each donor, and TCR beta sequencing was performed on peripheral blood mononuclear cells. The Qiagen DNeasy Blood Extraction Kit was used to extract genomic DNA from the blood cell samples. The V end gives up 8 bases and the J end 7 bases, leaving 10 bases in the junction not matched to a gene. Taken from the germline V gene, the CDR1 and CDR2 loops are SGHVS and FNYEAQ. The CDR3 spans 14 residues, from the cysteine through the phenylalanine. The kept DNA is CDR3 alone, 42 bases in frame from the first base. Preparation of the library involved the immunoSEQ multiplex PCR assay. For the multiplex PCR, a mixture combining 60 forward primers for TCR Vbeta segments and 13 reverse primers for TCR Jbeta segments was used. A multiplex PCR assay on genomic DNA amplified the CDR3 region of rearranged TCR beta genes. The amplified TCR beta libraries were sequenced on the Illumina HiSeq System as 87-base-pair reads. In the authors' own workflow: Across the 700 or so repertoires, a later analysis counted 80 million or so unique TCR beta chains, approximately 10 million of which were shared by at least two donors. Raw reads were error-corrected and collapsed into unique sequences with a nearest-neighbor algorithm that merged closely related sequences to remove PCR and sequencing errors. V, D and J gene segments were assigned by aligning CDR3 sequences to IMGT reference sequences. Each retained sequence needed at least a six-nucleotide match to both a V gene segment and a J gene segment. Rearrangements were classified as productive when the CDR3 lacked stop codons and remained in frame with V and J, and all other rearrangements were classified as non-productive. CDR3 was defined by IMGT convention, running from the second conserved V-encoded cysteine to the conserved J-encoded phenylalanine. Sequences without an unambiguous match to a single V gene segment were excluded from the earlier analysis of about 600 of the donors. An earlier analysis of over 450 of the donors classified V segments as functional when productive rearrangements were above 56.7% and as segregating when the standard deviation between donors was above 5%. A statistical classification framework was built for diagnosing cytomegalovirus status from the catalog of TCR beta chain sequences. V and J gene assignment, in a later analysis, came from comparing TCR nucleotide sequences with IMGT/GENE-DB human TR gene sequences. Using the TCRdist pipeline, a later analysis assigned CDR3 sequences along with most-parsimonious VDJ recombination scenarios. In a later analysis, every TCR beta chain was defined by the combination of its CDR3 amino acid sequence and its V-gene family, and reads without a unique V-gene family were dropped. In a later analysis, 450 to 600 highly shared, low-generation-probability nucleotide sequences were removed to address suspected cross-contamination and a sequencing artifact. A later analysis calculated a clonal expansion index for each public chain from normalized within-repertoire ranks of inferred template counts. Generation probabilities in a later analysis came from a VDJ recombination model fitted to out-of-frame rearrangements, and those results were checked against IGoR. A later analysis scored TCR-TCR, TCR-HLA and TCR-CMV co-occurrence with hypergeometric tests, applying a repertoire-size bias correction to TCR pairs. To estimate false discovery rates, a later analysis permuted the HLA or CMV assignments 20 times. In a later analysis, co-occurring TCRs were grouped using DBSCAN, and TCRdist sequence similarity was added for clustering within HLA-allele-positive subsets. For co-occurrence clustering, repertoires with fewer than 30,000 or more than 120,000 public chains were excluded, along with about five repertoires with anomalous nucleotide sharing. TCRdb retrieved this table from immuneACCESS and kept in-frame rearrangements only. Not all clones are present; in checked studies, unresolved V genes account for under half, and no reason is known for the remainder. D and trimming come from the DNA, and the V and J calls and clone size come from that table. The sample table records around 100,000 clones; about a tenth of these occur just once. Approximately 6.1% of the sample rests with the top ten.

With regard to this clone: Its binding antigen is unknown. No quality values exist for individual bases; no much larger clone is one base distant.

Material for sequencing was PBMCs. This receptor was identified in a man in his forties in good health and CMV-seropositive. The sequence links TRBV7-6 to TRBJ1-5; 8 junctional bases match TRBD1. The bases read TGTGCCAGCGGACAGGGAGGCATTGGACAGCCCCAGCATTTT. This gives the protein CASGQGGIGQPQHF. This CDR3, with the reference TRBV7-6 and TRBJ1-5 proteins standing in past its ends, gives the full variable domain GAGVSQSPRYKVTKRGQDVALRCDPISGHVSLYWYRQALGQGPEFLTYFNYEAQQDKSGLPNDRFSAERPEGSISTLTIQRTEQRDSAMYRCASGQGGIGQPQHFGDGTRLSIL.